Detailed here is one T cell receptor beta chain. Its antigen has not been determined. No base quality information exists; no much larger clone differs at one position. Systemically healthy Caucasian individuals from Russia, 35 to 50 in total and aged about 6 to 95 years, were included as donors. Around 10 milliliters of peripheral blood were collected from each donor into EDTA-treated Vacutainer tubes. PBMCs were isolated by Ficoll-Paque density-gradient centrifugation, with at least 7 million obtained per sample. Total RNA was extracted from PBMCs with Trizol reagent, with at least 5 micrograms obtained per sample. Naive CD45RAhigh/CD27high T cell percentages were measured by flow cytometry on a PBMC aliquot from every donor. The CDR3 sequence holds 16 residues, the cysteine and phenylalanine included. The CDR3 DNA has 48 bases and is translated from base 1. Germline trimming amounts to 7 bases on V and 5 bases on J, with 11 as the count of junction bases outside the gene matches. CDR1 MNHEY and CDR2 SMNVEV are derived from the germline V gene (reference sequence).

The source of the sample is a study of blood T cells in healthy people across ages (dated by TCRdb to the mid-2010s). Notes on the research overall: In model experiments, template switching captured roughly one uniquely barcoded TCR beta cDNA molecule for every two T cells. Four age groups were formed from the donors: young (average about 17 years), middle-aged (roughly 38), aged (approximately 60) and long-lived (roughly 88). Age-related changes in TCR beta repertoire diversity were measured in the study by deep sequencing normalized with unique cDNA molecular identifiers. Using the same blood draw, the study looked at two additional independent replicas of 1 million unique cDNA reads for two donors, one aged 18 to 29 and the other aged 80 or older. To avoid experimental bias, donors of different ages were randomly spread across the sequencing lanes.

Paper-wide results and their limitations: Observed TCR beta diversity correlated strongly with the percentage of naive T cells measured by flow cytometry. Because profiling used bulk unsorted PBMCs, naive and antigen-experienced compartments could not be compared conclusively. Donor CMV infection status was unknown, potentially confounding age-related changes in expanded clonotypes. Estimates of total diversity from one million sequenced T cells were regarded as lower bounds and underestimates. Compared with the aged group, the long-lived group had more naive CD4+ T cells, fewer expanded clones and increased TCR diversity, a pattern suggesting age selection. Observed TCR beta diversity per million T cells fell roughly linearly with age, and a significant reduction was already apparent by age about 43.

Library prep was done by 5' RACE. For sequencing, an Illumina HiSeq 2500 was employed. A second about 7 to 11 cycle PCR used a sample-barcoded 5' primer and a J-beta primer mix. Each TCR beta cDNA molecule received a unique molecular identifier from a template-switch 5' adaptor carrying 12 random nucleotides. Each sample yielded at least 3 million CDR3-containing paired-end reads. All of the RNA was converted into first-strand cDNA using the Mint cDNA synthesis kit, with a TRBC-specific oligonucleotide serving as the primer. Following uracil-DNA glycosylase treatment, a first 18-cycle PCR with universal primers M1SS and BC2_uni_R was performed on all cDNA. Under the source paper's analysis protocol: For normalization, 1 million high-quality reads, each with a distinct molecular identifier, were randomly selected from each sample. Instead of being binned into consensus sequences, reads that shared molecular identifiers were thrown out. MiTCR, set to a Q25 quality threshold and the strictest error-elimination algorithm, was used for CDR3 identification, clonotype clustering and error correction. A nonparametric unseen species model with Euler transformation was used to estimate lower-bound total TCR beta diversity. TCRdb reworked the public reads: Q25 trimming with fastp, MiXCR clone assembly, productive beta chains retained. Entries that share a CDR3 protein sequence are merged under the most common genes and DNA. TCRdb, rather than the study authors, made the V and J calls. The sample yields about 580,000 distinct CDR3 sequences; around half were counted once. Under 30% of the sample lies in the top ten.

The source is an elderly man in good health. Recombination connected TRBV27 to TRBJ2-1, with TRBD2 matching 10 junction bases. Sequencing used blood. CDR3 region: CASTNGRLAGDNEQFF. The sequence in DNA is TGTGCCAGCACCAACGGGAGGCTAGCGGGGGACAATGAGCAGTTCTTC.